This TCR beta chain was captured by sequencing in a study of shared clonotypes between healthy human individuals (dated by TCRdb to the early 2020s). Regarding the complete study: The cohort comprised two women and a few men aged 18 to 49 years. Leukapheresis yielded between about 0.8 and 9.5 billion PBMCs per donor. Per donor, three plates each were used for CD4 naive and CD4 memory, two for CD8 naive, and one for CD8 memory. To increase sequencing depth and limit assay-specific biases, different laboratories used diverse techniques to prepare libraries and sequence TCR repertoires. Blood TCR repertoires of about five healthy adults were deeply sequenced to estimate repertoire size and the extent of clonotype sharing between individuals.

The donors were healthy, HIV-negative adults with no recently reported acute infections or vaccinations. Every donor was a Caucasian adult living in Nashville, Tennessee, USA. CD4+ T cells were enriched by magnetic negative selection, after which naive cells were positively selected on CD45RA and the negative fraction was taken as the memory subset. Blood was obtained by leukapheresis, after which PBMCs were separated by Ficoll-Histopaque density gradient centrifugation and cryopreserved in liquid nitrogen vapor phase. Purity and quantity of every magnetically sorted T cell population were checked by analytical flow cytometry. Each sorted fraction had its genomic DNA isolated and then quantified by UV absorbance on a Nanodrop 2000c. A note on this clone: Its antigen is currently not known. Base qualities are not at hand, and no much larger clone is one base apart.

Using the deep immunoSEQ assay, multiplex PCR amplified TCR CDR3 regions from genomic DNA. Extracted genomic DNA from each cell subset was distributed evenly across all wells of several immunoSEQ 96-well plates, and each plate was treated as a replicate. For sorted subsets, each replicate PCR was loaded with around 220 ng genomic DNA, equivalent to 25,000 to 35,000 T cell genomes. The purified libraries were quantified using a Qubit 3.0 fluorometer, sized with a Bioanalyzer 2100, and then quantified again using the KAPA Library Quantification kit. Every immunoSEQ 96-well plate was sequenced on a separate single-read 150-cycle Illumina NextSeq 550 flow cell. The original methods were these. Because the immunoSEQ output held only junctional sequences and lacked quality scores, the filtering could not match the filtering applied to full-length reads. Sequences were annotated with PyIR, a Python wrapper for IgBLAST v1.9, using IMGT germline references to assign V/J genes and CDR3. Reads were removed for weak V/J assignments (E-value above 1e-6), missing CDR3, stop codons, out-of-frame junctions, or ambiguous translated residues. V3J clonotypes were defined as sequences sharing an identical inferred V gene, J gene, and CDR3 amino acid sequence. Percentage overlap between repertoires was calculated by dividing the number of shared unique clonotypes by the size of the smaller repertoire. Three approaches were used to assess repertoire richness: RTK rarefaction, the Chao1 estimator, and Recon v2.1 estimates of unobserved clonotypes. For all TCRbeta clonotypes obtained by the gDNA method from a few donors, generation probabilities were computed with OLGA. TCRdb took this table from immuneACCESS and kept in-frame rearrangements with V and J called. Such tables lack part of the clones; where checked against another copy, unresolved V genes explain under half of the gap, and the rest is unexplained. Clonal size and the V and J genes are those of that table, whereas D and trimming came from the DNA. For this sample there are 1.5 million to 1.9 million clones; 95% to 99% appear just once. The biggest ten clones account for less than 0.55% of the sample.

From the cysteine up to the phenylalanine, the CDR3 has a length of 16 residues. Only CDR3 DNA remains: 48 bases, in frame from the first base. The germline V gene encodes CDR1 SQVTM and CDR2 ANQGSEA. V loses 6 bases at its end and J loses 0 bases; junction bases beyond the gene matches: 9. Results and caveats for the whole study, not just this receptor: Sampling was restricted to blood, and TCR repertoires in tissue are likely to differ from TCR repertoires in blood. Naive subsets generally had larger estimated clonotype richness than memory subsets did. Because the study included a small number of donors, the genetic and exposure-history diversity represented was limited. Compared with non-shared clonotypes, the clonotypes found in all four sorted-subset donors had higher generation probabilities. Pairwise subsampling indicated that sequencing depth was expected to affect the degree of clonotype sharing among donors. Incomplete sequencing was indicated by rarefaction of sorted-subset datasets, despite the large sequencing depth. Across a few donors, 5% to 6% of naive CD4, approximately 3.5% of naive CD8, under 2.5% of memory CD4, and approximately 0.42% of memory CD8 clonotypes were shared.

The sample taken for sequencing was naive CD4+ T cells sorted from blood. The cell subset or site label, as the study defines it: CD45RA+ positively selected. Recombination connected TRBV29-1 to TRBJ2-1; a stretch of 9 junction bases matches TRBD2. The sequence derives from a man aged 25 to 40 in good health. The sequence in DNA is TGCAGCGTAGGAAGACTAGCGGCCTTCTCCTACAATGAGCAGTTCTTC. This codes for CSVGRLAAFSYNEQFF.